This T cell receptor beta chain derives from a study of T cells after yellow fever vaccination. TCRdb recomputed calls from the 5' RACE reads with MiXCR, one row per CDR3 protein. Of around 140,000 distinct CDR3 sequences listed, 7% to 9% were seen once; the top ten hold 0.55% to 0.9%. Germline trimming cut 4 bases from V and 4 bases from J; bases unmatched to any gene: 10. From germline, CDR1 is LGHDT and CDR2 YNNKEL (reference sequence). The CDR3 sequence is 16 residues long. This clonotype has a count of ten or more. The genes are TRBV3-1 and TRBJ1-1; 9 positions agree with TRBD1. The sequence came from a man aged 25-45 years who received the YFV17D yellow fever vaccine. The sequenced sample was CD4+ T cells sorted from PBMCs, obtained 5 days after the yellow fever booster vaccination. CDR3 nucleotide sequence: TGTGCCAGCAGCCTTGGACAGGGGAATTTGGGCACTGAAGCTTTCTTT. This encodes CASSLGQGNLGTEAFF.